One sample yielded the 8 T cell receptor beta chains listed below, sequenced in a study of identifying expanded T cells in peripheral blood. Sequenced by immunoSEQ multiplex PCR; TCRdb stores in-frame clones only, minus some. The sample has 65,000 to 95,000 clones, less than 90% seen once. Sequencing was done on a sample of blood. The receptors originated from a person between 18 and 69 years old in good health.

The chain joins TRBV19 to TRBJ2-1; tentative D call: TRBD2 (6 bases). Per germline, CDR1 LNHDA and CDR2 SQIVND (reference sequence). V was trimmed by 2 bases and J by 8 bases, leaving 13 bases between them. The CDR3 is 14 amino acids. CDR3 sequence: CASSILLASDEQFF. DNA of the CDR3: TGTGCCAGTAGTATACTACTAGCTTCCGATGAGCAGTTCTTC.

This clone was counted once. V gene TRBV7-9 combines with J gene TRBJ2-5; 14 bases fit TRBD2. Germline loops: CDR1 SEHNR, CDR2 FQNEAQ (reference sequence). V trimming: 6 bases; J trimming: 4 bases; junction bases outside the gene matches: 7. CDR3 size: 16 residues. The CDR3: CASRGTSGRVGETQYF. In DNA, the CDR3 is TGTGCCAGCAGGGGGACTAGCGGGAGAGTAGGAGAGACCCAGTACTTC.

The chain is built from TRBV7-2 and TRBJ2-2; D is perhaps TRBD1 (6 bases). Germline V gene data show CDR1 as SGHTA and CDR2 as FQGNSA. V gave up 7 bases and J gave up 0 bases, with 12 bases separating them. The CDR3 loop spans 15 amino acids. This CDR3 is CASTGQRTNTGELFF. CDR3 coding DNA: TGTGCCAGCACCGGACAGAGGACGAACACCGGGGAGCTGTTTTTT.

This clone appeared a single time. The V and J genes are TRBV4-1 and TRBJ2-5, with D possibly TRBD1 on 5 matching bases. V shed 1 base and J shed 4 bases, with 16 bases lying between them. Germline lookup yields CDR1 MGHRA and CDR2 YSYEKL. The CDR3 length is 16 residues. The CDR3 DNA reads TGCGCCAGCAGCCAAGGAGTGGTGAGTCAGGGAGAGACCCAGTACTTC. Protein: CASSQGVVSQGETQYF.

V gene TRBV15 combines with J gene TRBJ2-7; D gene uncertain. CDR3 size: 14 residues. CDR1 is LNHNV, CDR2 YYDKDF, per germline (reference sequence). The V and J ends lost 1 base and 2 bases respectively, with 9 bases between them. As DNA, the CDR3 is TGTGCCACCAGCAGAGCGCAATCCCCCTACGAGCAGTACTTC. Protein product: CATSRAQSPYEQYF.

This clone was observed once. This sequence joins TRBV28 and TRBJ2-7; D gene ambiguous. Trimming pared 7 bases from V and 6 bases from J, leaving 16 bases between. This CDR3 region has 13 residues. Germline V gene sequence: CDR1 MDHEN, CDR2 SYDVKM. The CDR3 region has the DNA TGTGCCAGCATGAGGTTTACAACGGGCGAGCAGTACTTC. This encodes CASMRFTTGEQYF.

The J gene is TRBJ2-6, the V gene TRBV28; D gene uncertain. The V gene's germline CDR1 is MDHEN and CDR2 SYDVKM. This CDR3 is built from 14 residues. Trimming shortened V by 7 bases and J by 0 bases, and 7 bases separated the two germline ends. The chain's CDR3 is CASKLASGANVLTF. CDR3 sequence (DNA): TGTGCCAGCAAGTTGGCCTCTGGGGCCAACGTCCTGACTTTC.

The rearrangement links TRBV11-2 to TRBJ2-2; D is ambiguous. The V gene's germline CDR1 is SGHAT and CDR2 FQNNGV. V was cut by 3 bases and J by 6 bases, with 14 bases left in between. The CDR3 spans 15 residues. CDR3 region: CASSFTDANSGELFF. The CDR3 region has the DNA TGTGCCAGCAGCTTTACTGATGCCAATTCCGGGGAGCTGTTTTTT.